What follows are 31 T cell receptor beta chains derived from one specimen sequenced in a study of CD8+ T cells in alopecia areata. Treatment indicated: oral pan-JAK inhibitor, 5-10 mg twice daily. Extracted RNA was reverse transcribed into cDNA, the sequencing template. Profiled with immunoSEQ multiplex PCR; TCRdb holds only in-frame clones, not every one. The repertoire holds 95,000 to 150,000 clones, with around 56% as singletons. The sample here was CD4+ T cells sorted from blood, taken at week 4, from a patient treated with tofacitinib. Receptors originate from a human donor with alopecia areata.

V gene TRBV7-9 combines with J gene TRBJ1-1; the D is unclear. The CDR3 contains 14 residues. V lost 1 base and J 1 base, leaving 7 bases between the germline ends. Germline assignment: CDR1 SEHNR and CDR2 FQNEAQ (reference sequence). The CDR3 DNA follows: TGTGCCAGCAGCTTAGACCCCGGGAACACTGAAGCTTTCTTT. It codes for CASSLDPGNTEAFF.

The chain's CDR3 is CASSSNRRNTEAFF. DNA for the CDR3: TGTGCCAGCAGCTCCAACAGGAGGAACACTGAAGCTTTCTTT. The rearrangement uses TRBV7-9 and TRBJ1-1; TRBD1 might be the D (5 bases). Trimming left V 4 bases short and J 1 base short, with 10 bases between. The germline gives CDR1 SEHNR, CDR2 FQNEAQ (reference sequence). The CDR3 is 14 amino acids. Full variable domain (rest looked up from reference TRBV7-9 and TRBJ1-1): DTGVSQNPRHKITKRGQNVTFRCDPISEHNRLYWYRQTLGQGPEFLTYFQNEAQLEKSRLLSDRFSAERPKGSFSTLEIQRTEQGDSAMYLCASSSNRRNTEAFFGQGTRLTVV.

CDR3 sequence reads: CASSLGEGRQPQHF. CDR3 coding DNA: TGTGCCAGCAGCTTAGGAGAGGGAAGGCAGCCCCAGCATTTT. The chain has TRBV11-2 and TRBJ1-5; D is unresolved. The V end lost 1 base, the J end lost 7 bases, and 11 bases lay between the germline ends. The CDR3 covers 14 residues. The germline V gene encodes CDR1 SGHAT and CDR2 FQNNGV.

This clone was recorded a few times. The genes are TRBV5-1 and TRBJ2-1, with 9 bases matching TRBD2. The V segment lost 1 base and the J segment 8 bases; nucleotides outside the gene matches: 7. Germline values: CDR1 SGHRS, CDR2 YFSETQ. CDR3 length equals 15 residues. CDR3 coding DNA: TGCGCCAGCAGCTTGACAGCGGGAGGTGTCCATGAGCAGTTCTTC. It encodes CASSLTAGGVHEQFF.

There are a few counts of this clone. This rearrangement joins TRBV9 to TRBJ1-2; possible D gene TRBD1, 6 bases. Germline V gives CDR1 SGDLS, CDR2 YYNGEE. The CDR3 extends over 15 amino acids. Deletions cut 2 bases from V and 8 bases from J, with 19 bases between. CDR3 region: CASSVGPIRGQGYTF. CDR3 nucleotide sequence: TGTGCCAGCAGCGTGGGCCCCATTCGGGGGCAAGGCTACACCTTC.

This clone turned up a few times. This chain links TRBV10-3 with TRBJ2-1; D tentatively reads TRBD1 or TRBD2 (6 bases each). Trimming removed 8 bases from V and 8 bases from J, with 22 bases in between. CDR3 length: 15 residues. From germline, CDR1 is ENHRY and CDR2 SYGVKD. In DNA, the CDR3 is TGTGCCATCGGAGGGGGTGGAGCCCTGGGCGATGAGCAGTTCTTC. This gives the protein CAIGGGGALGDEQFF.

The chain combines TRBV30 with TRBJ2-3; a possible D gene is TRBD2 (6 bases). The CDR3 sequence is 15 residues long. V was clipped by 2 bases and J by 0 bases, with 12 bases between them. Germline lookup yields CDR1 GTSNPN and CDR2 SVGIG (reference sequence). This CDR3 reads CAWSPWGGSTDTQYF. CDR3 nucleotide sequence: TGTGCCTGGAGTCCCTGGGGAGGAAGCACAGATACGCAGTATTTT. Full variable domain (missing parts from reference TRBV30 and TRBJ2-3): SQTIHQWPATLVQPVGSPLSLECTVEGTSNPNLYWYRQAAGRGLQLLFYSVGIGQISSEVPQNLSASRPQDRQFILSSKKLLLSDSGFYLCAWSPWGGSTDTQYFGPGTRLTVL.

This clone was seen a handful of times. The V gene is TRBV29-1, the J gene TRBJ2-2, with a tentative D call TRBD1 (5 bases). Germline-derived CDR1 and CDR2 are SQVTM and ANQGSEA. Trimming cost V 4 bases and J 0 bases, with 9 bases left between them. CDR3 length: 14 residues. CDR3 region: CSVGGRANTGELFF. Written as DNA, the CDR3 is TGCAGCGTTGGGGGCAGAGCGAACACCGGGGAGCTGTTTTTT.

The chain uses TRBV18 and TRBJ1-1, with D possibly being TRBD1 (5 bases). The CDR3 extends over 14 amino acids. V lost 3 bases to trimming and J lost 3 bases, with 11 bases between them. CDR1 and CDR2 (germline): KGHSH, LQKENI. In DNA, the CDR3 is TGTGCCAGCTCACCGCGAAGGGGCGACACTGAAGCTTTCTTT. Its translation is CASSPRRGDTEAFF.

The chain joins TRBV29-1 to TRBJ2-3; 11 bases map to TRBD2. Germline CDR1 is SQVTM and CDR2 is ANQGSEA. V was clipped by 8 bases and J by 3 bases; unmatched bases: 4. The CDR3 loop spans 13 amino acids. CDR3 protein: CSSSGRATDTQYF. CDR3 nucleotide sequence: TGCAGCAGTAGCGGGAGGGCGACAGATACGCAGTATTTT.

Sample share makes this clone medium-sized (0.01 to 0.1%). This rearrangement joins TRBV19 to TRBJ1-2, with 9 bases aligning to TRBD1. J lost 4 bases, V lost 2 bases, and 2 bases had no gene match. Germline CDR1 and CDR2: LNHDA and SQIVND (reference sequence). This CDR3 is built from 14 residues. CDR3 region: CASSIPGQGYGYTF. The CDR3, as DNA: TGTGCCAGTAGTATACCGGGACAGGGCTATGGCTACACCTTC.

The chain carries TRBV9 and TRBJ2-3; D gene ambiguous. This CDR3 contains 11 residues. The ends were cut back, 0 bases at V and 5 bases at J, with 1 base in the middle. The germline gives CDR1 SGDLS, CDR2 YYNGEE. CDR3 protein: CASSVVDTQYF. The DNA of the CDR3 is TGTGCCAGCAGCGTAGTAGATACGCAGTATTTT.

In its sample, this clone was seen a few times. This chain links TRBV7-8 with TRBJ2-1; D is unresolved. Trimming shortened V by 1 base and J by 8 bases, and 9 bases separated the two germline ends. The CDR3 is made up of 13 amino acids. Germline V gives CDR1 SGHVS, CDR2 FQNEAQ. The CDR3, as DNA: TGTGCCAGCAGCTTAGGCCCAGTGGATGAGCAGTTCTTC. Translating gives CASSLGPVDEQFF.

The gene calls are TRBV5-4 and TRBJ1-5, with 7 positions matching TRBD1. The V segment lost 4 bases and the J segment 7 bases; nucleotides outside the gene matches: 2. The CDR3 totals 12 residues. Looked up from germline, CDR1 is SGHNT and CDR2 is YYREEE (reference sequence). The CDR3 protein is CASSSRGQPQHF. For the CDR3, the DNA is TGTGCCAGCAGCAGCAGGGGGCAGCCCCAGCATTTT.

The rearrangement links TRBV5-4 to TRBJ2-3, with 9 bases matching TRBD2. Germline V gives CDR1 SGHNT, CDR2 YYREEE (reference sequence). CDR3 size: 14 residues. V lost 3 bases and J lost 6; bases outside the gene matches: 5. The CDR3 region is CASSSGLAPDTQYF. CDR3 DNA: TGTGCCAGCAGCTCGGGACTAGCTCCTGATACGCAGTATTTT.

The chain uses TRBV6-6 and TRBJ2-5; weak D call: TRBD2 (5 bases). V lost 6 bases, J lost 4 bases, and 9 bases lay in between. The CDR3 consists of 12 residues. The germline gives CDR1 MNHNY, CDR2 SVGAGI (reference sequence). The CDR3 protein is CASRNEGETQYF. DNA for the CDR3: TGTGCCAGCAGGAACGAGGGAGAGACCCAGTACTTC.

This chain joins TRBV29-1 and TRBJ2-7; D call uncertain. The CDR3 has 13 amino acids. CDR1 and CDR2 (germline): SQVTM, ANQGSEA. The germline V and J ends were trimmed by 6 bases and 4 bases, with 16 bases remaining between them. In DNA form, the CDR3 reads TGCAGCGTCCCGGCCGAAGACGGATACGAGCAGTACTTC. Its translation: CSVPAEDGYEQYF.

The rearrangement links TRBV5-6 to TRBJ2-5; D possibly uses TRBD1 or TRBD2 (5 bases each). Germline CDR1 and CDR2: SGHDT and YYEEEE. CDR3 size: 15 residues. Trimming left V 0 bases short and J 5 bases short, with 14 bases between. The DNA of the CDR3 is TGTGCCAGCAGCTTGGCCACGGGGCGCCGGGAGACCCAGTACTTC. This encodes CASSLATGRRETQYF. The full variable domain, rest sourced from reference TRBV5-6 and TRBJ2-5, is DAGVTQSPTHLIKTRGQQVTLRCSPKSGHDTVSWYQQALGQGPQFIFQYYEEEERQRGNFPDRFSGHQFPNYSSELNVNALLLGDSALYLCASSLATGRRETQYFGPGTRLLVL.

The genes are TRBV29-1 and TRBJ2-5; D possibly corresponds to TRBD2 (6 bases). Trimming removed 1 base at V and 0 bases at J, with 12 bases between. Germline CDR1 reads SQVTM; CDR2 reads ANQGSEA. The CDR3 has 15 residues. Written as DNA, the CDR3 is TGCAGCGTTGAAGTGGCCGGGGGAAACCAAGAGACCCAGTACTTC. Its protein product is CSVEVAGGNQETQYF. The full variable domain, completed using reference TRBV29-1 and TRBJ2-5, is SAVISQKPSRDICQRGTSLTIQCQVDSQVTMMFWYRQQPGQSLTLIATANQGSEATYESGFVIDKFPISRPNLTFSTLTVSNMSPEDSSIYLCSVEVAGGNQETQYFGPGTRLLVL.

The chain joins TRBV2 to TRBJ1-1; tentatively, D is TRBD1 (6 bases). Per germline, CDR1 SNHLY and CDR2 FYNNEI. V was trimmed by 2 bases and J by 4 bases, leaving 8 bases between them. The CDR3 consists of 13 residues. CDR3 amino acids: CASSEQGSTEAFF. The CDR3, as DNA: TGTGCCAGCAGTGAACAGGGGAGCACTGAAGCTTTCTTT.

The genes are TRBV4-1 and TRBJ2-2, with D possibly being TRBD1 or TRBD2 (5 bases each). V was cut by 2 bases and J by 3 bases, with 16 bases left in between. This CDR3 has 17 amino acids. Germline CDR1 is MGHRA and CDR2 is YSYEKL. The CDR3 protein is CASSQFPGLLDTGELFF. Here the CDR3 DNA reads TGCGCCAGCAGCCAATTCCCGGGGCTCCTCGACACCGGGGAGCTGTTTTTT.

The chain uses TRBV27 and TRBJ2-7; TRBD2 matches at 12 bases. The V gene's germline CDR1 is MNHEY and CDR2 SMNVEV (reference sequence). Trimming took 7 bases from V and 0 from J; bases not matched to a gene: 4. This CDR3 contains 15 residues. CDR3 residues: CASILTSGSSYEQYF. The DNA for the CDR3 is TGTGCCAGCATTCTGACTAGCGGGAGCTCCTACGAGCAGTACTTC.

This chain uses TRBV5-8 with TRBJ1-3, with D tentatively TRBD1 (6 bases). CDR1 and CDR2 (germline): SGHTS, YDEGEE. This CDR3 has 16 amino acids. V lost 5 bases and J lost 0, with 15 bases in between. CDR3 in amino acids: CASRLTGSPSGNTIYF. The CDR3 DNA sequence: TGTGCCAGCAGGTTAACAGGGTCCCCCTCTGGAAACACCATATATTTT.

This clone was observed a few times. The chain uses TRBV30 and TRBJ1-3, with D unclear. The CDR3 covers 15 residues. V was clipped by 0 bases and J by 0 bases, with 9 bases between them. The germline V gene has CDR1 GTSNPN and CDR2 SVGIG (reference sequence). The CDR3 nucleotides read TGTGCCTGGAGTGTAGGCCTGAGCTCTGGAAACACCATATATTTT. Its translation is CAWSVGLSSGNTIYF. Supplemented by reference TRBV30 and TRBJ1-3, the full variable domain reads SQTIHQWPATLVQPVGSPLSLECTVEGTSNPNLYWYRQAAGRGLQLLFYSVGIGQISSEVPQNLSASRPQDRQFILSSKKLLLSDSGFYLCAWSVGLSSGNTIYFGEGSWLTVV.

This sequence joins TRBV27 and TRBJ1-2, with 9 bases lining up with TRBD1. This CDR3 has 15 residues. J lost 7 bases, V lost 6 bases, and 12 bases had no gene match. CDR1 is MNHEY, CDR2 SMNVEV, per germline (reference sequence). CDR3 residues: CASSKIRTGAGGYTF. CDR3 DNA sequence: TGTGCCAGCAGCAAAATTAGGACAGGGGCGGGTGGCTACACCTTC.

The CDR3 nucleotides read TGTGCCAGCAGTCAAGTAGGGTTTAGGGTCCGCACAGATACGCAGTATTTT. This gives the protein CASSQVGFRVRTDTQYF. V usage is TRBV7-9 and J usage is TRBJ2-3, with D unclear. Germline V gene data show CDR1 as SEHNR and CDR2 as FQNEAQ (reference sequence). The CDR3 is 17 amino acids. Trimming left V 6 bases short and J 1 base short, with 20 bases between.

The genes are TRBV2 and TRBJ1-2, with 7 bases fitting TRBD1. CDR3 length equals 13 residues. Trimming removed 5 bases from V and 6 bases from J; junction bases left unmatched: 6. Per germline, CDR1 SNHLY and CDR2 FYNNEI. CDR3 in amino acids: CASSFDRDHGYTF. In DNA, the CDR3 is TGTGCCAGCAGTTTTGACAGGGACCATGGCTACACCTTC.

V gene TRBV30 combines with J gene TRBJ2-1; 7 nucleotides agree with TRBD2. Germline V gene data show CDR1 as GTSNPN and CDR2 as SVGIG (reference sequence). J gave up 0 bases and V 0 bases, and 2 bases lay outside the gene matches. The CDR3 length is 15 residues. CDR3 residues: CAWSVRGSSYNEQFF. In DNA, the CDR3 is TGTGCCTGGAGTGTACGCGGGAGCTCCTACAATGAGCAGTTCTTC.

V is TRBV29-1 and J is TRBJ2-1; no firm D call. The CDR3 has 13 residues. Germline values: CDR1 SQVTM, CDR2 ANQGSEA. Trimming cost V 2 bases and J 9 bases, with 14 bases left between them. This chain's CDR3 is CSVEKSARIEQFF. In DNA, the CDR3 is TGCAGCGTTGAAAAAAGCGCTAGGATTGAGCAGTTCTTC.

The chain has TRBV29-1 and TRBJ2-5; TRBD2 aligns across 8 bases. The CDR3 runs to 13 residues. V was clipped by 4 bases and J by 1 base; unmatched bases: 2. Germline V gene data show CDR1 as SQVTM and CDR2 as ANQGSEA. CDR3 nucleotide sequence: TGCAGCGTTGGGCGGGAGGTCCAAGAGACCCAGTACTTC. It encodes CSVGREVQETQYF.

The V and J genes are TRBV30 and TRBJ2-5; a weak D match, TRBD1 (5 bases). From germline, CDR1 is GTSNPN and CDR2 SVGIG (reference sequence). The ends were cut back, 5 bases at V and 1 base at J, with 11 bases in the middle. This CDR3 region has 13 residues. The CDR3 DNA sequence: TGTGCCTGGTCCCGACAGTTCCAAGAGACCCAGTACTTC. Its protein product is CAWSRQFQETQYF.